The TCR beta chain under discussion was sequenced for a study of control samples from healthy donors and cancer patients. The germline V and J ends were trimmed by 4 bases and 11 bases, with 9 bases remaining between them. The CDR3 loop spans 11 amino acids. Looked up from germline, CDR1 is MGHDK and CDR2 is SYGVNS. Using immunoSEQ multiplex PCR, the repertoire was profiled, and TCRdb retains in-frame clones only, with some absent. The table has roughly 60,000 clones, around 95% seen once. V usage is TRBV25-1 and J usage is TRBJ1-5, with D tentatively TRBD1 (5 bases). The source material was blood. The TCR originated in a man under 40 in good health. CDR3 region: CASSGGTSQHF. The DNA of the CDR3 is TGTGCCAGCAGTGGCGGGACGTCCCAGCATTTT.